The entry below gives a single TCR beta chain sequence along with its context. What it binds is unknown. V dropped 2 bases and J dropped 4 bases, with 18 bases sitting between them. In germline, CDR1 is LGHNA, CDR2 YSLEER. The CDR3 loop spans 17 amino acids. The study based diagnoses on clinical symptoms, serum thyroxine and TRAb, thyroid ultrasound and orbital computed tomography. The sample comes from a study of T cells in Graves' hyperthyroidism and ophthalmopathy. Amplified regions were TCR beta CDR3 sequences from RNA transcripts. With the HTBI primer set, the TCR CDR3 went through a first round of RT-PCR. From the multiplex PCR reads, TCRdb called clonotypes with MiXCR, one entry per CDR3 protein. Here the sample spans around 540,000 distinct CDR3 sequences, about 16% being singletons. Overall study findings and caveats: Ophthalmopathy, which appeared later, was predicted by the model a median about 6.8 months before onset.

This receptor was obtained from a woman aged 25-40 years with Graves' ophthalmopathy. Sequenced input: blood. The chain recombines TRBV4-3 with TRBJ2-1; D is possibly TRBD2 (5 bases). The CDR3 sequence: CASSQNSGEEVYNEQFF. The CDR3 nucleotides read TGCGCCAGCAGCCAAAACTCAGGTGAGGAGGTGTACAATGAGCAGTTCTTC.